These 4 T cell receptor beta chains originate from one sample sequenced in a study of tumor-infiltrating lymphocytes in primary liver carcinoma. A constant-region primer served to make TCR beta cDNA from around 540 ng total RNA. Library construction for TCR beta comprised three nested multiplex PCR rounds performed with slightly modified ARM-PCR. The study ran its first two PCR rounds for approximately 11 cycles each, using TRBV1-TRBV30 forward primers and a C-beta reverse primer. TCRdb re-called the multiplex PCR reads with MiXCR, one entry per CDR3 protein. The table lists approximately 300,000 distinct CDR3 sequences, 65% of them singletons. It was unsorted whole blood that yielded blood RNA, and germline DNA was also extracted. Input material: peripheral blood. All receptors come from a man aged 40-49 years with primary liver carcinoma and hepatitis B virus infection.

On this clonotype itself: Since a much larger clone is just one base distant, this may be a read error. V usage is TRBV6-2 or TRBV6-3 and J usage is TRBJ2-1; 9 bases agree with TRBD2. The CDR3 length is 15 residues. CDR1 and CDR2 (germline): MNHEY, SVGEGT. Losses at the gene ends were 6 bases for V and 5 bases for J; bases not matched to a gene: 8. In DNA form, the CDR3 reads TGTGCCAGCAGATCCACTAGCGGGTATAACAATGAGCAGTTCTTC. As protein: CASRSTSGYNNEQFF.

This clonotype was recorded a few times. A read error may explain this, as a much larger clone is one base away. V usage is TRBV5-6 and J usage is TRBJ2-7; D gene uncertain. The CDR3 has 14 amino acids. Germline V gene lookup returns CDR1 SGHDT and CDR2 YYEEEE. CDR3 nucleotide sequence: TGTGCCAGCAACTTGTCATCTAGCTCCTACGAGCAGTACTTC. It translates to CASNLSSSSYEQYF.

Note on this clonotype: The junction departs from germline at one end; a sequencing error may be responsible. This chain connects TRBV11-2 to TRBJ2-1; a possible D gene is TRBD1 (6 bases). The CDR3 is made up of 15 amino acids. Germline CDR1 and CDR2: SGHAT and FQNNGV. The CDR3 bases are TGTGCCAGCAGCCCGAGATGGACAGCGCACAATGAGCAGTCCTTC. Amino acids: CASSPRWTAHNEQSF.

About this clonotype: One junction end does not reproduce the germline sequence, and a read error may be involved. CDR3 in DNA: TGTGTCAGCAGTTCTACAGGAAACTATGGCTACACCTTC. The encoded protein is CVSSSTGNYGYTF. The rearrangement links TRBV6-6 to TRBJ1-2, with a tentative D call TRBD1 (5 bases). This CDR3 region has 13 residues. Germline assignment: CDR1 MNHNY and CDR2 SVGAGI (reference sequence).